This T cell receptor beta chain came from a study of CD8 T cells in Susac syndrome. Study as a whole: Sequenced Susac syndrome patients included more than 5 with active disease and under ten who were in remission.

The CDR3 runs to 13 residues. V was trimmed by 3 bases and J by 5 bases, leaving 8 bases between them. RNA was extracted with the RNeasy kit, and a quantity of roughly 0.45 to 1 ug was reverse transcribed using random hexamers. TCRdb itself ran the immunoSEQ multiplex PCR reads through MiXCR, one entry per CDR3 protein. The table has about 190,000 distinct CDR3 sequences, roughly 94% seen once. FACS enriched CD8+ TEMRA cells, while bulk CD8+ and CD4+ were negatively isolated. Sequences were obtained from CD8+ T cells from PBMCs. The sequence derives from a human donor with Susac syndrome. The chain recombines TRBV12-3 or TRBV12-4 with TRBJ2-4; D is possibly TRBD1 or TRBD2 (5 bases each). Here the CDR3 reads CASSFRGENIQYF. DNA for the CDR3: TGTGCCAGCAGTTTCCGAGGGGAAAACATTCAGTACTTC.